This is a list of T cell receptor beta chains from one sample in a study of T cell responses to AZD1222 COVID-19 vaccine. Using immunoSEQ multiplex PCR, the repertoire was profiled, and TCRdb retains in-frame clones only, with some absent. The sample has 100,000 to 120,000 clones, 70% to 90% seen once. Sequenced material: peripheral blood, taken on day 0 of AZD1222 vaccination. The receptors were sampled from an adult in good health. CDR3s include the opening cysteine and the closing phenylalanine or tryptophan. The D gene is left open where the match is weak. Rows may omit the clone size; those that give it use once, few, many or a size class.

j_call d_call clone_size cdr3_length v_call cdr3_nt cdr3_aa
TRBJ2-3 NA NA 14 TRBV29-1 TGCAGCGTTGACTTAGGGGTTTTCACAGATACGCAGTATTTT CSVDLGVFTDTQYF
TRBJ2-1 NA once 16 TRBV19 TGTGCCAGTAGTATACCCTCTGAACGGAGAGGGGATGAGCAGTTCTTC CASSIPSERRGDEQFF
TRBJ1-1 TRBD1 NA 15 TRBV19 TGTGCCAGTAGGATCATAGGACAGGGGGTAACTGAAGCTTTCTTT CASRIIGQGVTEAFF
TRBJ1-2 TRBD1 NA 15 TRBV6-5 TGTGCCAGCAGCTACCGGACAGGGGAAGCCTATGGCTACACCTTC CASSYRTGEAYGYTF
TRBJ1-6 NA once 15 TRBV9 TGTGCCAGCAGCACTCGGACAGATCTTAATTCACCCCTCCACTTT CASSTRTDLNSPLHF
TRBJ1-5 NA NA 14 TRBV11-2 TGTGCCAGCAGCTTTCTAGGGCAAGGTCAGCCCCAGCATTTT CASSFLGQGQPQHF
TRBJ1-1 NA NA 15 TRBV5-4 TGTGCCAGCAGCTTCGGGGGGGCCCCTTCCACTGAAGCTTTCTTT CASSFGGAPSTEAFF
TRBJ1-2 NA NA 15 TRBV3-1/TRBV3-2 TGTGCCAGCAGCCATTCCCCGGTAACTAACTATGGCTACACCTTC CASSHSPVTNYGYTF
TRBJ2-7 TRBD1 NA 16 TRBV3-1/TRBV3-2 TGTGCCAGCAGCCCCGTCCCAGGACAGGGTCGGGTTGAGCAGTACTTC CASSPVPGQGRVEQYF
TRBJ1-4 TRBD1 NA 16 TRBV2 TGTGCCAGCAGCCGACAGGGAACTGCCCCGGGTGAAAAACTGTTTTTT CASSRQGTAPGEKLFF
TRBJ1-4 NA once 15 TRBV18 TGTGCCAGCTCAAAAGAGACGGGGGAAAATGAAAAACTGTTTTTT CASSKETGENEKLFF
TRBJ2-7 TRBD2 NA 15 TRBV5-1 TGCGCCAGCAGCTTAGGACTAGCTCCCTCCTACGAGCAGTACTTC CASSLGLAPSYEQYF
TRBJ1-1 TRBD1 NA 15 TRBV6-5 TGTGCCAGCAGTCTCCAACAGGGGGTGAACACTGAAGCTTTCTTT CASSLQQGVNTEAFF
TRBJ2-2 NA NA 15 TRBV29-1 TGCAGCGTTGAAGACCGGACTGAGAACACCGGGGAGCTGTTTTTT CSVEDRTENTGELFF
TRBJ2-7 NA NA 13 TRBV30 TGTGCCTGGAACCCAGGGATACTAAACGAGCAGTACTTC CAWNPGILNEQYF
TRBJ2-1 TRBD2 NA 15 TRBV18 TGTGCCAGCTCCCAGTTAGCGGGGCACTACAATGAGCAGTTCTTC CASSQLAGHYNEQFF